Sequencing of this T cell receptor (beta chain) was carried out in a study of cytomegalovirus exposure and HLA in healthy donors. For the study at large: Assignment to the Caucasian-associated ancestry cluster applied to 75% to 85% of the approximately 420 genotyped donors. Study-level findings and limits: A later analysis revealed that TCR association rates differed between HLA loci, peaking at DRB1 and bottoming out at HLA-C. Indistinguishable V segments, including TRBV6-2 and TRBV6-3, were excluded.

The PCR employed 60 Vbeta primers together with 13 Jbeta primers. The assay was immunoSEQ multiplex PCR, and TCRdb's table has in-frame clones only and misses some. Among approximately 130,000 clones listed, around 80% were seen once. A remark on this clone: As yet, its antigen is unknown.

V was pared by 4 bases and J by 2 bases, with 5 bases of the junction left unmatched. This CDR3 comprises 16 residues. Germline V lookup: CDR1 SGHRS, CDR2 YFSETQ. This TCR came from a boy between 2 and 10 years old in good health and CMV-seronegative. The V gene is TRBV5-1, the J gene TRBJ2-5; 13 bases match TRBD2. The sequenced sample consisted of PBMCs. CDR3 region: CASSPGLAGAQETQYF. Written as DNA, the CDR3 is TGCGCCAGCAGCCCCGGACTAGCGGGGGCACAAGAGACCCAGTACTTC.